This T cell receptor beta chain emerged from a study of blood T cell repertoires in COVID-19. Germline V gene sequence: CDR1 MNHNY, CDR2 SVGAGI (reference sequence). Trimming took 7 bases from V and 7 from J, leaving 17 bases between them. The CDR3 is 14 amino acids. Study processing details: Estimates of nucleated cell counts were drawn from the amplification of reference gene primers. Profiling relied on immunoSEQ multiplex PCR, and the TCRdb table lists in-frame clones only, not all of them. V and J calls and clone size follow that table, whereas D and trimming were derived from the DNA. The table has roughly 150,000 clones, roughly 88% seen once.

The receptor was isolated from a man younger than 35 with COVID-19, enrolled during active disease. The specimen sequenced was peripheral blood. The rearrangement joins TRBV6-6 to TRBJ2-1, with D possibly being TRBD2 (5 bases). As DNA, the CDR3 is TGTGCCAGCACACCATGGATTTGGGAGAATGAGCAGTTCTTC. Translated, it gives CASTPWIWENEQFF.